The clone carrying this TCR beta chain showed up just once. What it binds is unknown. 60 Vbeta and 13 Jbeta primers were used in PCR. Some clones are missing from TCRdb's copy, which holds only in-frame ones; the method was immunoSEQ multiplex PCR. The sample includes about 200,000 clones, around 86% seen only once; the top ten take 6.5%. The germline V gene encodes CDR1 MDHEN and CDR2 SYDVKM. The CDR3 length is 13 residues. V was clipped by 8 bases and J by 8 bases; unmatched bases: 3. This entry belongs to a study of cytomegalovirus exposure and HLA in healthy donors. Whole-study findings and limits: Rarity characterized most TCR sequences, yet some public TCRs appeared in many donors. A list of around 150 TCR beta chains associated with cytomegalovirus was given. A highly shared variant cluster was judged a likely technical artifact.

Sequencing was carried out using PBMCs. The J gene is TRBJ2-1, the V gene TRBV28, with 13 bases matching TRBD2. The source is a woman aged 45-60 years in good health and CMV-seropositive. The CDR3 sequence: CASGTSGTDEQFF. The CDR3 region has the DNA TGTGCCAGCGGGACTAGCGGGACCGATGAGCAGTTCTTC.